This TCR beta chain comes out of a study of CXCR3-negative and CXCR3-positive naive CD8 T cells (dated by TCRdb to about 2019). Regarding the study in general: In total, 130 million or so TRB reads were obtained, which works out to roughly 1.5 +/- 0.3 million reads per library. For the TRBV-TRBJ cluster analysis, the naive subsets came from about five donors, while the memory cells came from 3 donors. Diversity and physicochemical repertoire analyses were performed on about eleven donors pooled from two independent experiments.

A remark on this clonotype: Its binding antigen is unknown.

Here is what the overall study found, with its caveats: Because surface CD5, which is linked to self-reactivity in mice, was comparable between the naive subsets, TCR interaction strength was also inferred from TRB CDR3 physicochemical properties. Freshly isolated PBMCs were used for most assays because CXCR3 expression partially decreased after cryopreservation. Compared with CXCR3-negative naive cells, CXCR3-positive naive cells had TRB CDR3s with higher hydrophobicity (lower Kidera factor 4), lower energy, and higher strength and volume indices. TRBV-TRBJ usage was similar between naive CXCR3-negative and CXCR3-positive cells from the same donor, while memory cells showed distinct patterns. Repertoire diversity was comparably high in both naive subsets but much lower in memory CD8+ T cells.

Each CD8+ T cell subset was flow-sorted in triplicate, and around 320,000 cells per subset were placed directly into RLT lysis buffer. To keep memory contaminants out, a stringent definition of naive CD8+ T cells was applied: CD45RO-CCR7+CD27+CD95-. Peripheral blood mononuclear cells were isolated from buffy coats by standard density gradient centrifugation. Naive CXCR3-negative and CXCR3-positive CD8+ T cells were flow-sorted on a FACSAria III. An RNeasy Mini Kit was used to extract total RNA from the sorted cells. The sample was run on a NextSeq 550. The Human TCR Profiling Kit (MiLaboratory) was used to make UMI-labeled 5' RACE TRB cDNA libraries. The full amount of extracted RNA was used for cDNA synthesis, and the full amount of resulting cDNA was used for PCR amplification. Libraries were prepared in parallel with an identical number of PCR cycles. Processing in the source paper ran as follows. About 50,000 +/- 10,000 unique UMI-labeled TRB cDNA molecules per library were extracted with MIGEC and MiXCR, with at least two reads per UMI required. Each library averaged about 37,000 +/- 9,700 functional in-frame TRB CDR3 nucleotide clonotypes without stop codons. Diversity metrics, including normalized Shannon-Wiener and Chao1, were computed in VDJtools after downsampling to 5000 UMI-labeled TRB molecules per sample. For the central five CDR3 residues, VDJtools calculated physicochemical properties weighted by clonotype size, namely interaction energy, strength, volume and Kidera factor 4. TCRdb reprocessed the raw reads; every CDR3 protein sequence is a single record, and DNA is not supplied. TCRdb, not the authors, supplied the V and J calls. In this sample's table one finds roughly 99,000 distinct CDR3 sequences. 1.1% of the sample is in the top ten clones.

The CDR3 covers 17 residues, taking in both the cysteine and the phenylalanine. Only the protein sequence is given. As encoded in the germline V gene (reference sequence), CDR1 is SEHNR while CDR2 is FQNEAQ. The sample comprised naive CXCR3+ CD8+ T cells from blood. The cell subset or site label of this sample denotes: CD45RO-CCR7+CD27+CD95- naive CD8+ T cells expressing CXCR3 (TNR3+). Here the chain combines TRBV7-9 and TRBJ1-1; without DNA, the TCRdb call of TRBD1 cannot be checked. The sequence came from a human donor in good health. Some clones in this sample may be carry-over from other donors' samples. The CDR3 amino acid sequence is: CASSPEIRDEGRTEAFF.